This T cell receptor beta chain came from a study of shared clonotypes between healthy human individuals. Germline V gene lookup returns CDR1 SGHRS and CDR2 YFSETQ. Trimming cost V 0 bases and J 7 bases, with 14 bases left between them. The CDR3 has 15 residues. The repertoire was sequenced with immunoSEQ multiplex PCR; TCRdb's copy has only in-frame clones and lacks some. The table records roughly 1,600,000 clones, approximately 98.5% of them present only once. Material for sequencing was naive CD4+ T cells sorted from blood. Subset: CD45RA+ positively selected. This chain connects TRBV5-1 to TRBJ2-4, with D maybe TRBD2 (6 bases). This TCR was recovered from a man aged 25 to 40 in good health. CDR3 residues: CASSLEGRSVNIQYF. As DNA, the CDR3 is TGCGCCAGCAGCTTGGAGGGGAGGTCCGTGAACATTCAGTACTTC.